The 5 T cell receptor beta chains given below trace back to one sample, sequenced in a study of shared clonotypes between healthy human individuals. Produced via immunoSEQ multiplex PCR; TCRdb's table is partial and in-frame only. The sample carries millions of clones, 85% to 95% recorded once. Naive CD8 cells lacked CD45RO, underwent positive selection for CCR7 and left out terminally differentiated effector memory CD45RA+ cells. The sample was naive CD8+ T cells from PBMCs. The receptor source for this set is a man aged 18 to 29 in good health. Some clones in this sample may be carry-over from other donors' samples.

This chain connects TRBV4-1 to TRBJ1-5, with TRBD1 as a possible D gene (5 bases). This CDR3 spans 21 amino acids. The germline CDR1 and CDR2 sequences are MGHRA and YSYEKL. The ends were cut back, 1 base at V and 4 bases at J, with 29 bases in the middle. The CDR3 here is CASSQVPGAVEGDSLNQPQHF. CDR3 nucleotide sequence: TGCGCCAGCAGCCAAGTTCCAGGCGCCGTGGAAGGCGACAGCCTAAATCAGCCCCAGCATTTT.

This chain uses TRBV2 with TRBJ1-1; TRBD1 is a possible D gene (6 bases). Trimming cost V 4 bases and J 0 bases, with 12 bases left between them. The germline V gene has CDR1 SNHLY and CDR2 FYNNEI. This CDR3 is built from 15 residues. In DNA, the CDR3 is TGTGCCAGCAGTGCCCCAGGGGCCATGAACACTGAAGCTTTCTTT. It translates to CASSAPGAMNTEAFF.

This chain joins TRBV10-2 and TRBJ2-3; D is unresolved. CDR3 length: 14 amino acids. V shed 0 bases and J shed 6 bases, with 10 bases lying between them. The germline CDR1 and CDR2 sequences are WSHSY and SAAADI. The CDR3 region has the DNA TGCGCCAGCAGTGAGTCCATAGCATCGGATACGCAGTATTTT. Amino acid sequence: CASSESIASDTQYF.

In the case of this clone: The same CDR3 arises from other DNA sequences in this sample as well. The V gene is TRBV2, the J gene TRBJ2-5, with 12 positions matching TRBD1. The J segment lost 3 bases and the V segment lost 3 bases, leaving 2 bases of the junction unmatched. Germline assignment: CDR1 SNHLY and CDR2 FYNNEI. The CDR3 runs 15 residues. This CDR3 reads CASSEGTGGEETQYF. DNA for the CDR3: TGTGCCAGCAGTGAGGGGACAGGGGGCGAAGAGACCCAGTACTTC.

The chain is built from TRBV28 and TRBJ2-1, with a weak D call TRBD2 (5 bases). Per germline, CDR1 MDHEN and CDR2 SYDVKM. V was pared by 1 base and J by 2 bases, with 12 bases between. The CDR3 is 16 amino acids. This chain's CDR3 is CASSLYSGSTYNEQFF. DNA for the CDR3: TGTGCCAGCAGTTTATACTCGGGGTCCACCTACAATGAGCAGTTCTTC.